This TCR beta chain was observed in a study of blood T cell repertoires in COVID-19. For the study at large: T cells, B-cell-depleted T cells, or PBMCs provided the cDNA or gDNA that served as material.

Original processing methods: Amplification of reference gene primers was used by the study to estimate nucleated cell counts. The protocol was immunoSEQ multiplex PCR, while the TCRdb copy is restricted to in-frame clones and leaves out a portion. Clonal size and the V and J genes are those of that table, whereas D and trimming came from the DNA. The table has about 300,000 clones, 80% to 90% seen once; the top ten hold 1% to 1.5%. CDR1 is SGHRS, CDR2 YFSETQ, per germline. CDR3 length: 15 residues. J was trimmed by 3 bases and V by 7 bases; bases with no gene match: 6. The V call is TRBV5-1, the J call TRBJ2-2; TRBD2 aligns across 10 bases. Sequencing was carried out using peripheral blood. This sequence was found in a woman aged 45-65 years with acute or convalescent COVID-19. CDR3 bases: TGCGCCAGCGAGCCGGGACTAGCGCACACCGGGGAGCTGTTTTTT. Protein: CASEPGLAHTGELFF.